The source of this T cell receptor beta chain is a study of cytomegalovirus exposure and HLA in healthy donors. Study outcomes and limitations: Relative to the 666-donor mean, N-insertions were reportedly fewer in an Asian-associated ancestry cluster in a later analysis.

Concerning this clone: The antigen is undetermined.

The PCR was carried out with 60 Vbeta primers and 13 Jbeta primers. Profiled with immunoSEQ multiplex PCR; TCRdb holds only in-frame clones, not every one. Of about 110,000 clones in the sample, more than 9.5% were seen once. Unmatched junction bases numbered 15, after V lost 2 bases and J lost 8 bases. Germline V gene sequence: CDR1 WSHSY, CDR2 SAAADI. This CDR3 comprises 18 residues. The sample was PBMCs. The sequence came from a man between 35 and 55 years old in good health and CMV-seropositive. This chain links TRBV10-2 with TRBJ2-1, with TRBD2 matching over 10 bases. The CDR3 here is CASSEPVAGGNLGDEQFF. The CDR3 nucleotides read TGCGCCAGCAGTGAGCCAGTAGCGGGAGGCAATCTAGGGGATGAGCAGTTCTTC.